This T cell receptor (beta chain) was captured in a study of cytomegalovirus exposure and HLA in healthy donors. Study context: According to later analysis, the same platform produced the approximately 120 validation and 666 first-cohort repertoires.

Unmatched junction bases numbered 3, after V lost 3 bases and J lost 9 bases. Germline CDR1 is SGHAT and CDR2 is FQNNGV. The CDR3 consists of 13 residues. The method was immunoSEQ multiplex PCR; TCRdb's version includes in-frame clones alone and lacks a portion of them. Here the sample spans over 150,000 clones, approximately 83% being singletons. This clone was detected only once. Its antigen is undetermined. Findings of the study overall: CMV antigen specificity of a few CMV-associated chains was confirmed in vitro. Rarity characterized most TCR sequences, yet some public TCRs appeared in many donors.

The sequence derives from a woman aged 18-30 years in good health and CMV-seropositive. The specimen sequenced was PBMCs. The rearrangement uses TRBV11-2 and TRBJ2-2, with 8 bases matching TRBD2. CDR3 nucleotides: TGTGCCAGCAGCTTTAAGCGGGGGTGGGAGCTGTTTTTT. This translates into CASSFKRGWELFF.